Here is one T cell receptor (beta chain) with its context. What it binds is not known. The PCR employed 60 Vbeta primers together with 13 Jbeta primers. Authors' data handling: Later work found about 80 million unique TCR beta chains, with some 11 million shared. This table comes from immunoSEQ multiplex PCR, and its TCRdb copy is limited to in-frame clones, with some not included. The V and J calls and clone size are taken from that table; D and trimming were inferred from the DNA. The sample lists under 300,000 clones, just under 85% occurring once. This entry is derived from a study of cytomegalovirus exposure and HLA in healthy donors. General observations from the study: It was confirmed in vitro that a few of the CMV-associated chains were specific for CMV antigens. In terms of immune exposure information, only CMV serostatus was available.

The CDR3 covers 15 residues. Trimming removed 0 bases from V and 0 bases from J, with 9 bases in between. CDR1 SGHTS and CDR2 YDEGEE come from the germline V gene. It was healthy bone marrow donors who served as donors. This TCR came from a woman in her thirties or forties in good health and CMV-seropositive. This sequence joins TRBV5-8 and TRBJ1-1, with D possibly matching TRBD1 (5 bases). The sample consisted of PBMCs. CDR3: CASSLDGGMNTEAFF. The CDR3 nucleotides read TGTGCCAGCAGCTTGGATGGGGGGATGAACACTGAAGCTTTCTTT.